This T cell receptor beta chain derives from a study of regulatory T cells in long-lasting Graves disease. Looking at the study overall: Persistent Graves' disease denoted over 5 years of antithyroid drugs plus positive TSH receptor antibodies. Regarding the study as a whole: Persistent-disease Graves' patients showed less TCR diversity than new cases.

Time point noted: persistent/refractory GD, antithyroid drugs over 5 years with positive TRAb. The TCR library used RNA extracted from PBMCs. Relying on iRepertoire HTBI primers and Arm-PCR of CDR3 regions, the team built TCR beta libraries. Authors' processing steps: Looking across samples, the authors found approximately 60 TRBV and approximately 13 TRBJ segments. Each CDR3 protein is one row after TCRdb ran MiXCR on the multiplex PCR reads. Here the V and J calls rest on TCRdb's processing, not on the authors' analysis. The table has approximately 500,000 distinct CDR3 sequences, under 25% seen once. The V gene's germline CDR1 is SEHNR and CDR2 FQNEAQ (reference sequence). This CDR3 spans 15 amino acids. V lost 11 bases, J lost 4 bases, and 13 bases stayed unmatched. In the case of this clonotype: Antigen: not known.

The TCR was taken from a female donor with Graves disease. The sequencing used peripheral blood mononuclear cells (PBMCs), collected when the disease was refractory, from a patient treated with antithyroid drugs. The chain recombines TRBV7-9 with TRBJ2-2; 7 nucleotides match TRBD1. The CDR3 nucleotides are TGTGCCGCCCACGCCGACAGGGTTCGCACCGGGGAGCTGTTTTTT. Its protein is CAAHADRVRTGELFF.